The 6 T cell receptor beta chains below were found in one sample sequenced in a study of cytomegalovirus exposure and HLA in healthy donors. This PCR relied on a set of 60 Vbeta primers and 13 Jbeta primers. Method: immunoSEQ multiplex PCR; TCRdb's copy keeps in-frame clones and lacks some. The repertoire holds roughly 160,000 clones, with roughly 80% as singletons. The sequencing input was PBMCs. All receptors come from a male donor in good health and CMV-seronegative.

The chain links TRBV4-1 to TRBJ1-4; the D is unclear. Looked up from germline, CDR1 is MGHRA and CDR2 is YSYEKL. The V end lost 0 bases, the J end lost 7 bases, and 21 bases lay between the germline ends. This CDR3 comprises 18 residues. CDR3 sequence (DNA): TGCGCCAGCAGCCAAGAAAATAATATCGGAGGGTATGGTGAAAAACTGTTTTTT. Amino acid sequence: CASSQENNIGGYGEKLFF.

The chain combines TRBV15 with TRBJ2-7; 7 bases are shared with TRBD1. Germline CDR1 is LNHNV and CDR2 is YYDKDF (reference sequence). V gave up 0 bases and J gave up 3 bases; unmatched junction bases: 11. CDR3 size: 17 residues. For the CDR3, the DNA is TGTGCCACCAGCAGAGATCTCCTCGGGGCAGGGGGCTACGAGCAGTACTTC. Amino acids: CATSRDLLGAGGYEQYF.

The CDR3 region has the DNA TGTGCCAGCAGTGGGACAGGGCGTAGTAAGAGGGATGGCTACACCTTC. Translation: CASSGTGRSKRDGYTF. The chain carries TRBV28 and TRBJ1-2; 9 bases align to TRBD1. From germline, CDR1 is MDHEN and CDR2 SYDVKM. The CDR3 has 16 amino acids. Trimming removed 5 bases from V and 6 bases from J; junction bases left unmatched: 13.

This chain connects TRBV9 to TRBJ2-2, with TRBD2 matching over 12 bases. Looked up from germline, CDR1 is SGDLS and CDR2 is YYNGEE. This CDR3 is built from 16 residues. V gave up 1 base and J gave up 7 bases; unmatched junction bases: 5. The CDR3 here is CASSVWASGGVGELFF. Here the CDR3 DNA reads TGTGCCAGCAGCGTATGGGCTAGCGGGGGGGTCGGGGAGCTGTTTTTT.

About this clone: Other DNA sequences in this specimen translate into the identical CDR3. The CDR3 sequence is CATSRDMNTEAFF. The DNA of the CDR3 is TGTGCCACCAGCAGAGATATGAACACTGAAGCTTTCTTT. The chain has TRBV15 and TRBJ1-1; D call uncertain. Looked up from germline, CDR1 is LNHNV and CDR2 is YYDKDF (reference sequence). The V gene lost 0 bases and the J gene lost 0 bases, with 2 bases spanning the gap. This CDR3 has 13 residues. Full variable domain (missing parts from reference TRBV15 and TRBJ1-1): DAMVIQNPRYQVTQFGKPVTLSCSQTLNHNVMYWYQQKSSQAPKLLFHYYDKDFNNEADTPDNFQSRRPNTSFCFLDIRSPGLGDTAMYLCATSRDMNTEAFFGQGTRLTVV.

This clone is a singleton in its sample. The chain carries TRBV11-2 and TRBJ1-2; D gene uncertain. CDR3 size: 14 residues. V lost 6 bases, J lost 6 bases, and 17 bases lay in between. Per the germline V gene, CDR1 is SGHAT and CDR2 is FQNNGV. The CDR3 is CASRDNTVRDGYTF. The CDR3 nucleotides are TGTGCCAGCAGGGATAATACGGTGCGGGATGGCTACACCTTC.